Below, 11 T cell receptor beta chains from the same sample are listed, as sequenced in a study of blood T cells in healthy people across ages. The use of a sample-barcoded 5' primer and a J-beta primer mix characterized a second PCR of roughly 7 to 11 cycles. MiXCR, run by TCRdb on the 5' RACE reads, gives a single entry per CDR3 protein. Of 1 million or so distinct CDR3 sequences listed, under 30% are singletons. In addition, the sample was reused for a study of T cells of mothers and their children.

The specimen sequenced was blood. The receptors here all came from a girl aged 2 to 9 in good health.

The gene calls are TRBV19 and TRBJ1-1; D unclear. This CDR3 region has 14 residues. The V gene's germline CDR1 is LNHDA and CDR2 SQIVND (reference sequence). Trimming took 4 bases from V and 0 from J, leaving 9 bases between them. This CDR3 is CASSRRAMNTEAFF. In nucleotides, the CDR3 is TGTGCCAGTAGTAGAAGAGCAATGAACACTGAAGCTTTCTTT.

V and J are TRBV9 and TRBJ2-6, with 8 bases fitting TRBD1. The CDR3 contains 17 residues. The ends lost 6 bases at V and 0 bases at J; junction bases unmatched: 8. The V gene's germline CDR1 is SGDLS and CDR2 YYNGEE. The CDR3 is CASTRTGLSSGANVLTF. The CDR3, as DNA: TGTGCCAGCACCAGGACAGGGCTCAGCTCTGGGGCCAACGTCCTGACTTTC. The full variable domain, in which reference TRBV9 and TRBJ2-6 provide the parts outside the CDR3, is DSGVTQTPKHLITATGQRVTLRCSPRSGDLSVYWYQQSLDQGLQFLIQYYNGEERAKGNILERFSAQQFPDLHSELNLSSLELGDSALYFCASTRTGLSSGANVLTFGAGSRLTVL.

The chain employs TRBV7-9 and TRBJ1-1; 7 bases line up with TRBD1. Germline CDR1 and CDR2: SEHNR and FQNEAQ (reference sequence). There are 15 residues in the CDR3. The trim removed 4 bases at V and 4 bases at J, leaving 9 bases unmatched. CDR3 in amino acids: CASSSLRQGGTEAFF. The CDR3 DNA sequence: TGTGCCAGCAGCTCTCTTCGACAGGGTGGCACTGAAGCTTTCTTT. Drawing the rest from reference TRBV7-9 and TRBJ1-1, the complete variable domain is DTGVSQNPRHKITKRGQNVTFRCDPISEHNRLYWYRQTLGQGPEFLTYFQNEAQLEKSRLLSDRFSAERPKGSFSTLEIQRTEQGDSAMYLCASSSLRQGGTEAFFGQGTRLTVV.

This clonotype was observed a few times. The chain couples TRBV7-3 to TRBJ2-1; 7 nucleotides agree with TRBD2. This CDR3 region has 17 residues. V was clipped by 1 base and J by 1 base; unmatched bases: 7. Germline V gives CDR1 SGHTA, CDR2 FQGTGA. CDR3 bases: TGTGCCAGCAGCTTAAGGGCGGGAGATGTTTCCTACAATGAGCAGTTCTTC. Amino acid sequence: CASSLRAGDVSYNEQFF.

This clonotype was seen a few times. V usage is TRBV28 and J usage is TRBJ2-5; no definite D call. From germline, CDR1 is MDHEN and CDR2 SYDVKM. V shed 5 bases and J shed 5 bases, with 18 bases lying between them. This CDR3 spans 15 amino acids. This CDR3 is CASSLGPHGQETQYF. In DNA, the CDR3 is TGTGCCAGCAGTCTCGGGCCCCATGGGCAGGAGACCCAGTACTTC.

The CDR3 DNA reads as TGTGCCAGCAGACCCGAATCCGGGACACAAGAAGAGACCCAGTACTTC. It codes for CASRPESGTQEETQYF. The chain has TRBV25-1 and TRBJ2-5; the D gene is possibly TRBD1 (6 bases). Trimming stripped 6 bases from V and 3 bases from J, with 20 bases between. The CDR3 consists of 16 residues. Germline values: CDR1 MGHDK, CDR2 SYGVNS.

The chain recombines TRBV12-3 or TRBV12-4 with TRBJ2-1; 8 positions match TRBD1. Germline trimming cut 5 bases from V and 8 bases from J; bases unmatched to any gene: 5. The CDR3 spans 13 residues. CDR3 sequence (DNA): TGTGCCAGCAGTCCGATGACAGGGGATGAGCAGTTCTTC. Its translation is CASSPMTGDEQFF.

This chain joins TRBV3-1 and TRBJ2-1; 9 bases agree with TRBD2. Germline V gene lookup returns CDR1 LGHDT and CDR2 YNNKEL (reference sequence). This CDR3 comprises 17 residues. V gave up 0 bases and J gave up 8 bases; unmatched junction bases: 11. The CDR3 is CASSQDIWLAGHYEQFF. Written as DNA, the CDR3 is TGTGCCAGCAGCCAAGATATCTGGCTAGCGGGGCACTATGAGCAGTTCTTC.

CDR3 nucleotide sequence: TGTGCCAGCAGCGTAGGGACTAGCGGGAGGGCCCAAGAGACCCAGTACTTC. Amino acid sequence: CASSVGTSGRAQETQYF. The V call is TRBV9, the J call TRBJ2-5, with 15 bases matching TRBD2. Germline loops: CDR1 SGDLS, CDR2 YYNGEE. J gave up 1 base and V 0 bases, and 1 base lay outside the gene matches. The length of the CDR3 is 17 residues.

The V gene is TRBV27, the J gene TRBJ2-1, with D unclear. The J call may be wrong; the DNA end is better matched by TRBJ2-7. Germline CDR1 MNHEY, CDR2 SMNVEV (reference sequence). The CDR3 contains 13 residues. The DNA for the CDR3 is TGTGCCAGCAGTTTATTTCCGGCCGACGAGCAGTACTTC. It encodes CASSLFPADEQYF.

This clonotype was counted only a few times. The genes are TRBV29-1 and TRBJ2-3; 7 bases match TRBD2. Germline V gene data show CDR1 as SQVTM and CDR2 as ANQGSEA. V shed 8 bases and J 1 base; nucleotides not matched to a gene: 9. The CDR3 sequence is 14 residues long. Written as DNA, the CDR3 is TGCAGCTACGGGACTACGGGAGGCACAGATACGCAGTATTTT. Protein sequence: CSYGTTGGTDTQYF.